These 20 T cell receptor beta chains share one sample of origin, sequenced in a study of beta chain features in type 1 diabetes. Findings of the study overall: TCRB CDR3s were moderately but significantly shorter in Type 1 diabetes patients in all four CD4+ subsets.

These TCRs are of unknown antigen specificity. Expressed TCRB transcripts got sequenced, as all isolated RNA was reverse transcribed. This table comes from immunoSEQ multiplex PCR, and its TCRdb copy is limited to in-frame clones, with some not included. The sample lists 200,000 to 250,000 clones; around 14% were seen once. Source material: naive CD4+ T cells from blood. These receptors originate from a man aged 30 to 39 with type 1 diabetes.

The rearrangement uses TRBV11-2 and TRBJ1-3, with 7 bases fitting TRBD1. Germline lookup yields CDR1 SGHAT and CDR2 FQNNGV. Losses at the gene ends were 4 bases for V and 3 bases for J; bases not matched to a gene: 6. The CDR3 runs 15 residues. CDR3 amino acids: CASSSPQGVGNTIYF. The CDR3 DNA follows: TGTGCCAGCAGCTCCCCCCAGGGGGTTGGAAACACCATATATTTT.

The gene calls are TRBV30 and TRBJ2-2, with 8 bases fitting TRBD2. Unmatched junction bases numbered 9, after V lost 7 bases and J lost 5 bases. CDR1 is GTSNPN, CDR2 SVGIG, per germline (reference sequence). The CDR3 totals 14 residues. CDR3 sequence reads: CAFTGTGGTGELFF. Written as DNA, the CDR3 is TGTGCCTTCACAGGGACGGGGGGGACCGGGGAGCTGTTTTTT. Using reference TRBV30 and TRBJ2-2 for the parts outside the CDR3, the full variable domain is SQTIHQWPATLVQPVGSPLSLECTVEGTSNPNLYWYRQAAGRGLQLLFYSVGIGQISSEVPQNLSASRPQDRQFILSSKKLLLSDSGFYLCAFTGTGGTGELFFGEGSRLTVL.

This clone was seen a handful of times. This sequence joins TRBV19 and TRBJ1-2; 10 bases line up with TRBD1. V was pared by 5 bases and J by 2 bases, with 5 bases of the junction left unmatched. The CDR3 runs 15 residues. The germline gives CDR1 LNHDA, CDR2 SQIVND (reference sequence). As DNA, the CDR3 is TGTGCCAGTAGTGCCCCGGGACAGGGGAACTATGGCTACACCTTC. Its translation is CASSAPGQGNYGYTF.

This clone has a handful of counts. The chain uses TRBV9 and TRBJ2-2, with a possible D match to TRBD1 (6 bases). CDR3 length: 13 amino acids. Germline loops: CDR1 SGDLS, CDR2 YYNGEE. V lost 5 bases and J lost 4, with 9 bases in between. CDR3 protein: CASRLGGTGELFF. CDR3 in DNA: TGTGCCAGCAGACTAGGGGGCACCGGGGAGCTGTTTTTT.

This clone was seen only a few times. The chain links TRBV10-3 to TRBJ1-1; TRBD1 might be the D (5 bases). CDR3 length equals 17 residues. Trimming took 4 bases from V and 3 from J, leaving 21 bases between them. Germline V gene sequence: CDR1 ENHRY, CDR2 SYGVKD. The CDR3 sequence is CAISVRLVQGGDTEAFF. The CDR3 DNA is TGTGCCATCAGTGTCCGCCTCGTCCAGGGAGGCGACACTGAAGCTTTCTTT.

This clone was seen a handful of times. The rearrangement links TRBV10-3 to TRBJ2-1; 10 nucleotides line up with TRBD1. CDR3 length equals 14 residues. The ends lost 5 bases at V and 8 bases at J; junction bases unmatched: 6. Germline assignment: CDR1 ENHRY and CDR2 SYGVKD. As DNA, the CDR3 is TGTGCCATCAGTCCAGGACAGGGGGTGCATGAGCAGTTCTTC. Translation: CAISPGQGVHEQFF.

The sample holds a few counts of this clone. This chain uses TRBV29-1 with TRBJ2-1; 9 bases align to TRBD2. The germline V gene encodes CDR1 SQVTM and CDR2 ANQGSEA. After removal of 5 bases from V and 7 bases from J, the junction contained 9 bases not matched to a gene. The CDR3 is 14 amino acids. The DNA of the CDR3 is TGCAGCGTTCAGTCGGCGGGAGGGTGGAATGAGCAGTTCTTC. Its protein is CSVQSAGGWNEQFF.

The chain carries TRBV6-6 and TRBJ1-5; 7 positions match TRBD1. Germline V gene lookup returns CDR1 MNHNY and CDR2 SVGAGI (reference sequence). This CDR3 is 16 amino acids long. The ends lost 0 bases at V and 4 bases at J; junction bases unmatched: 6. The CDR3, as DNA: TGTGCCAGCAGTTACTCTGGGCAGGGGGAGAATCAGCCCCAGCATTTT. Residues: CASSYSGQGENQPQHF.

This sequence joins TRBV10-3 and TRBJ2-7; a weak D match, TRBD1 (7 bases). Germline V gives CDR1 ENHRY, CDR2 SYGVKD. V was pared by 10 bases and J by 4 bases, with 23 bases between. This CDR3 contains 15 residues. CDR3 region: CATHGGTEKSYEQYF. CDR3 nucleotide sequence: TGTGCCACCCACGGAGGGACAGAGAAAAGTTACGAGCAGTACTTC.

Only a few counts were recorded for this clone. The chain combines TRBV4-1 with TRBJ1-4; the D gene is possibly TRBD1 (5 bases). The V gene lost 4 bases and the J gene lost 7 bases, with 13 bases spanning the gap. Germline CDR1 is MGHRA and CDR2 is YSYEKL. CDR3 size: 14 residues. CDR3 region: CASSPGGGAEKLFF. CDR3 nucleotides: TGCGCCAGCAGCCCCGGGGGGGGAGCTGAAAAACTGTTTTTT.

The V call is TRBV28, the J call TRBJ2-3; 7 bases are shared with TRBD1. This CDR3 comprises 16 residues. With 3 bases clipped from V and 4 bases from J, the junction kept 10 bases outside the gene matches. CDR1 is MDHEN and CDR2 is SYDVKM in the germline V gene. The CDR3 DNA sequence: TGTGCCAGCAGTTTGGGTGGGACAGCTCCGGCAGATACGCAGTATTTT. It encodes CASSLGGTAPADTQYF.

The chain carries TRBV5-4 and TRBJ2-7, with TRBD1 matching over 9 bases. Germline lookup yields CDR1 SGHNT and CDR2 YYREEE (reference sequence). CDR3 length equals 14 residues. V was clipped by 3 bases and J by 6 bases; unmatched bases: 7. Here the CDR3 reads CASSSPGQGGEQYF. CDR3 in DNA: TGTGCCAGCAGCTCCCCGGGACAGGGTGGCGAGCAGTACTTC. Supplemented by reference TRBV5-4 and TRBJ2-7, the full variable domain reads ETGVTQSPTHLIKTRGQQVTLRCSSQSGHNTVSWYQQALGQGPQFIFQYYREEENGRGNFPPRFSGLQFPNYSSELNVNALELDDSALYLCASSSPGQGGEQYFGPGTRLTVT.

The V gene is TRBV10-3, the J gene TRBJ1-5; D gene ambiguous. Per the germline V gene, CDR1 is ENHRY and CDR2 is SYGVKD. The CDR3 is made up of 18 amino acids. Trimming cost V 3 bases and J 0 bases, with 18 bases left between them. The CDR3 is CAISEDRSPGYSNQPQHF. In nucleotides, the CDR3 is TGTGCCATCAGTGAAGATAGAAGCCCCGGTTATAGCAATCAGCCCCAGCATTTT.

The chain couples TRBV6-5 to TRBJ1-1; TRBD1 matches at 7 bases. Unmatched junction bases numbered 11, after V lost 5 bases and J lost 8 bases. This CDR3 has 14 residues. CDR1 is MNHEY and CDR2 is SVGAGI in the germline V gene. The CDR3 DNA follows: TGTGCCAGCAGTCACCCACCGGGACAGCAAGAAGCTTTCTTT. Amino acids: CASSHPPGQQEAFF.

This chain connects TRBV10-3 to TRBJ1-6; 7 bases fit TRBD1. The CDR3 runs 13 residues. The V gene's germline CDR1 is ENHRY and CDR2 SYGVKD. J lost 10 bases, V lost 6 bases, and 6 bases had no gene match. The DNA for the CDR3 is TGTGCCATCAGCCCAGACAGGGACTCACCCCTCCACTTT. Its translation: CAISPDRDSPLHF.

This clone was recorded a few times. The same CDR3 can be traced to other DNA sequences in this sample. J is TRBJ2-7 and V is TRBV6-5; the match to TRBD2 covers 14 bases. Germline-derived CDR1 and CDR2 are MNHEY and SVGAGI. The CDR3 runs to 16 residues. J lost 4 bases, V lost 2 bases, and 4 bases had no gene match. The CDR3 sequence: CASSYAGTSGSYEQYF. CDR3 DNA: TGTGCCAGCAGTTACGCCGGGACTAGCGGGAGTTACGAGCAGTACTTC.

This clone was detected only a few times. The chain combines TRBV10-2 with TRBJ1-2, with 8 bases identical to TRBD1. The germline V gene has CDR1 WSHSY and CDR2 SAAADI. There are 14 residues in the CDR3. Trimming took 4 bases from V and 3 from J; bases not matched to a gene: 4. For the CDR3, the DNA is TGCGCCAGCAGTGCCCAGACAGGGGACTATGGCTACACCTTC. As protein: CASSAQTGDYGYTF.

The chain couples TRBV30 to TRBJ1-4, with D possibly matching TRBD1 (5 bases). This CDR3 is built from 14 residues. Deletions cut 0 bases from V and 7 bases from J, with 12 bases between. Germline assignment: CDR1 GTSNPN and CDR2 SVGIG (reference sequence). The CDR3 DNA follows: TGTGCCTGGAGTGTAAATCTTAGGGGTGAAAAACTGTTTTTT. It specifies CAWSVNLRGEKLFF.

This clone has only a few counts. CDR3 amino acids: CASRADRVNTGELFF. DNA for the CDR3: TGTGCCAGCAGAGCGGACAGGGTGAACACCGGGGAGCTGTTTTTT. V and J are TRBV2 and TRBJ2-2; 8 bases agree with TRBD1. V dropped 6 bases and J dropped 1; count of bases not matched to a gene: 4. Germline V gene data show CDR1 as SNHLY and CDR2 as FYNNEI. This CDR3 is built from 15 residues.

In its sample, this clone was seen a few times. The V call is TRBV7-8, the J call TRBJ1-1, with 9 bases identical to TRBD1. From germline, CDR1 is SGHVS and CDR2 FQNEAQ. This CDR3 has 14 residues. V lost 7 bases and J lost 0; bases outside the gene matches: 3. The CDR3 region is CASNGQGMNTEAFF. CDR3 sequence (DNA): TGTGCCAGCAACGGACAGGGGATGAACACTGAAGCTTTCTTT. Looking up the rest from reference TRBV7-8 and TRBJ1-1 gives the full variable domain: GAGVSQSPRYKVAKRGQDVALRCDPISGHVSLFWYQQALGQGPEFLTYFQNEAQLDKSGLPSDRFFAERPEGSVSTLKIQRTQQEDSAVYLCASNGQGMNTEAFFGQGTRLTVV.